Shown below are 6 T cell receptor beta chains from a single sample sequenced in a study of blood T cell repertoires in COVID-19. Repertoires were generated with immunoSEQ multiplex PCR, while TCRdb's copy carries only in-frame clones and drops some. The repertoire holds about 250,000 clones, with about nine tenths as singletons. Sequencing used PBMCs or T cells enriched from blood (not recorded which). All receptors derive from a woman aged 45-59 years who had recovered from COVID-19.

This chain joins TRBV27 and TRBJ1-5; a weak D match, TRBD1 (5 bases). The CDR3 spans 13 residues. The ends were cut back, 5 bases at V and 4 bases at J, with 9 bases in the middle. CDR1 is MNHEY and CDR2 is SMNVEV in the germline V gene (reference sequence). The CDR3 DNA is TGTGCCAGCAGTCCCCGGACAAATCAGCCCCAGCATTTT. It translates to CASSPRTNQPQHF.

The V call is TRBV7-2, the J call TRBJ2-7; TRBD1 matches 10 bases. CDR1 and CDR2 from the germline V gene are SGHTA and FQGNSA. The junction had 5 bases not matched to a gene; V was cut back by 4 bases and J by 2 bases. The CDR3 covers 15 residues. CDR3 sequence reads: CASSSGTGVAYEQYF. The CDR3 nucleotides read TGTGCCAGCAGCTCCGGGACAGGGGTCGCCTACGAGCAGTACTTC.

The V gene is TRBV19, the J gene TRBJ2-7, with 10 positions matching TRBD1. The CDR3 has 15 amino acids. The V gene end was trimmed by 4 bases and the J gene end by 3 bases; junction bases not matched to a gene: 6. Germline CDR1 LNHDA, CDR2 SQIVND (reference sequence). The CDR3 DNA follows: TGTGCCAGTAGTAACCGGGACAGGGGAGGCTACGAGCAGTACTTC. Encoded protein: CASSNRDRGGYEQYF.

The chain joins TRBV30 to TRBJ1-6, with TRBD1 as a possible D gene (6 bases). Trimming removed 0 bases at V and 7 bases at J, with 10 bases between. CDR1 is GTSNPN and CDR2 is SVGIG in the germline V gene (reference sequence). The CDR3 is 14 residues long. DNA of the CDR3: TGTGCCTGGAGTGTATCTCAGGGGAATTCACCCCTCCACTTT. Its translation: CAWSVSQGNSPLHF.

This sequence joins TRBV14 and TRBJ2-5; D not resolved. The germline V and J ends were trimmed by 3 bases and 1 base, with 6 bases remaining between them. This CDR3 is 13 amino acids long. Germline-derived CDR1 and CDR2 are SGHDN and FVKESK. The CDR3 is CASSHHTQETQYF. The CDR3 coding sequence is TGTGCCAGCAGCCATCACACCCAAGAGACCCAGTACTTC.

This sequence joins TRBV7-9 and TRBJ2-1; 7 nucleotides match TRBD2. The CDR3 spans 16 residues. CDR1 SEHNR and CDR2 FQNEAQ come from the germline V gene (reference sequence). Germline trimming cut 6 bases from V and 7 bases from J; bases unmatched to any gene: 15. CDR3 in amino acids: CASSPRWGRAGNEQFF. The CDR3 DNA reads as TGTGCCAGCAGTCCTCGGTGGGGGAGGGCAGGGAATGAGCAGTTCTTC.